A selection of T cell receptor beta chains follows, all from one sample in a study of identical twins. In TCRdb, the 5' RACE reads were re-called with MiXCR into one record per CDR3 protein. Of 400,000 to 500,000 distinct CDR3 sequences listed, approximately 17% are singletons. Sequenced input: naive T cells sorted from blood. The receptors shown here come from a man aged 45 to 65 in good health. CDR3s include the opening cysteine and the closing phenylalanine or tryptophan. A D gene is named only where the DNA matches it firmly. Only some rows state a clone size, as once, few, many or a class for expanded clones.

j_call: TRBJ2-5
d_call: TRBD1
clone_size: few
v_call: TRBV12-3/TRBV12-4
cdr3_nt: TGTGCCAGCAGAACATCGACAGGGTCAGAGACCCAGTACTTC
cdr3_aa: CASRTSTGSETQYF

j_call: TRBJ1-1
d_call: NA
clone_size: NA
v_call: TRBV6-1
cdr3_nt: TGTTCCAGCAGACCTCCTAGGGGGGGCAGAACTGAAGCTTTCTTT
cdr3_aa: CSSRPPRGGRTEAFF

j_call: TRBJ2-7
d_call: NA
clone_size: few
v_call: TRBV4-3
cdr3_nt: TGCGCCAGCAGCCAAGAACGGGGGCTCAACGAGCAGTACTTC
cdr3_aa: CASSQERGLNEQYF

j_call: TRBJ2-5
d_call: NA
clone_size: NA
v_call: TRBV3-1
cdr3_nt: TGTGCCAGCAGCCAAGGTCCGGGACTGAAGTACTTC
cdr3_aa: CASSQGPGLKYF

j_call: TRBJ2-3
d_call: TRBD2
clone_size: few
v_call: TRBV10-3
cdr3_nt: TGTGCCATCAGTGGGGGCGGGAGGGCAGATACGCAGTATTTT
cdr3_aa: CAISGGGRADTQYF

j_call: TRBJ2-2
d_call: TRBD1
clone_size: NA
v_call: TRBV6-5
cdr3_nt: TGTGCCAGCAGTTACTGGACAGGGGGCACCGGGGAGCTGTTTTTT
cdr3_aa: CASSYWTGGTGELFF

j_call: TRBJ2-1
d_call: TRBD2
clone_size: NA
v_call: TRBV7-9
cdr3_nt: TGTGCCAGCAGCTCTCGACTAGCGGGAGGAACAGAGCAGTTCTTC
cdr3_aa: CASSSRLAGGTEQFF

j_call: TRBJ1-1
d_call: NA
clone_size: NA
v_call: TRBV12-3/TRBV12-4
cdr3_nt: TGTGCCAGCAAGCGACAGTTGAACACTGAAGCTTTCTTT
cdr3_aa: CASKRQLNTEAFF

j_call: TRBJ1-1
d_call: NA
clone_size: few
v_call: TRBV4-3
cdr3_nt: TGCGCCAGCAGCCAAGGTGGGAAATGGAACACTGAAGCTTTCTTT
cdr3_aa: CASSQGGKWNTEAFF

j_call: TRBJ2-5
d_call: NA
clone_size: many
v_call: TRBV5-1
cdr3_nt: TGCGCCAGCAGCTTGGAACGCCGGCTCCAAGAGACCCAGTACTTC
cdr3_aa: CASSLERRLQETQYF

j_call: TRBJ2-7
d_call: TRBD2
clone_size: NA
v_call: TRBV6-2/TRBV6-3
cdr3_nt: TGTGCCAGCAGGAACAGACTAGCGGGGGGCCTCGAGCAGTACTTC
cdr3_aa: CASRNRLAGGLEQYF

j_call: TRBJ2-5
d_call: NA
clone_size: NA
v_call: TRBV6-5
cdr3_nt: TGTGCCAGCAGTTACTCCACCGGGGTGGGCCCCCAAGAGACCCAGTACTTC
cdr3_aa: CASSYSTGVGPQETQYF